A single sample is the source of the 24 T cell receptor beta chains below, sequenced in a study of T cells in tuberculosis. After thawing and overnight rest, PBMC were stained with GMM-loaded CD1B tetramer, viability dye and anti-CD3 for sorting. CD1B tetramers were loaded with Rhodococcus equi-derived C32 glucose monomycolate. Profiled with immunoSEQ multiplex PCR; TCRdb holds only in-frame clones, not every one. The sample includes approximately 100,000 clones, more than 75% of them seen just once. Source material: CD1b-GMM tetramer-negative cells sorted from PBMCs. These receptors were obtained from an adult woman with latent tuberculosis.

In its sample, this clone was seen once. The chain employs TRBV9 and TRBJ2-3, with D possibly being TRBD2 (6 bases). The CDR3 is 14 amino acids. The germline V gene encodes CDR1 SGDLS and CDR2 YYNGEE. The germline V and J ends were trimmed by 4 bases and 9 bases, with 18 bases remaining between them. The CDR3 nucleotides are TGTGCCAGCAGCACTCGACAACTAGCTGACACGCAGTATTTT. It translates to CASSTRQLADTQYF.

The V and J genes are TRBV10-3 and TRBJ1-2; 9 bases agree with TRBD1. The germline V gene has CDR1 ENHRY and CDR2 SYGVKD. The CDR3 is 15 amino acids. V was clipped by 2 bases and J by 5 bases; unmatched bases: 6. CDR3 loop: CAISEGTGSGYGYTF. The CDR3 DNA reads as TGTGCCATCAGTGAGGGGACAGGGTCAGGGTATGGCTACACCTTC.

V gene TRBV9 combines with J gene TRBJ1-3, with a weak D call TRBD1 (6 bases). Between the trimmed V and J ends, which lost 4 bases and 0 bases, there was a span of 17 bases. Per the germline V gene, CDR1 is SGDLS and CDR2 is YYNGEE. The CDR3 runs to 17 residues. The CDR3 DNA reads TGTGCCAGCAGCCTCCGGGACACCACGCGCTCTGGAAACACCATATATTTT. Protein: CASSLRDTTRSGNTIYF.

V and J are TRBV4-1 and TRBJ1-1; D is possibly TRBD1 (5 bases). Germline values: CDR1 MGHRA, CDR2 YSYEKL. This CDR3 has 15 amino acids. The germline V and J ends were trimmed by 0 bases and 14 bases, with 22 bases remaining between them. The DNA of the CDR3 is TGCGCCAGCAGCCAAGATTCGGGGGGAAGGGACCTTATGTTCTTT. It specifies CASSQDSGGRDLMFF.

The table lists this clone with a few counts. The rearrangement links TRBV4-1 to TRBJ1-6; TRBD1 agrees at 8 bases. The CDR3 spans 18 residues. From germline, CDR1 is MGHRA and CDR2 YSYEKL. Trimming removed 0 bases from V and 6 bases from J; junction bases left unmatched: 10. CDR3 bases: TGCGCCAGCAGCCAAGATCATGGACAGGGTTTTTCTAATTCACCCCTCCACTTT. Encoded protein: CASSQDHGQGFSNSPLHF.

The table lists this clone with a count of one. The chain couples TRBV6-1 to TRBJ1-4; TRBD1 might be the D (6 bases). Looked up from germline, CDR1 is MNHNS and CDR2 is SASEGT. The CDR3 spans 14 residues. Trimming took 6 bases from V and 7 from J, leaving 15 bases between them. The CDR3 DNA is TGTGCCAGCAGGAGCCAGGGGCGGGCTGAAAAACTGTTTTTT. Protein: CASRSQGRAEKLFF.

This clone was seen a handful of times. The rearrangement links TRBV6-1 to TRBJ2-1; 9 positions agree with TRBD2. The germline V gene encodes CDR1 MNHNS and CDR2 SASEGT. This CDR3 is 15 amino acids long. The V segment lost 3 bases and the J segment 4 bases; nucleotides outside the gene matches: 4. The CDR3 coding sequence is TGTGCCAGCAGTGAGATGGGACTAGCTTACAATGAGCAGTTCTTC. Translated, it gives CASSEMGLAYNEQFF.

This clone was recorded only once. Written as DNA, the CDR3 is TGTGCCAGTAGTATCAACAGGGGGACGGCGTTCGTCGATACGCAGTATTTT. The encoded protein is CASSINRGTAFVDTQYF. The chain joins TRBV19 to TRBJ2-3; 8 bases agree with TRBD1. The CDR3 length is 17 residues. V was clipped by 3 bases and J by 6 bases; unmatched bases: 14. Germline loops: CDR1 LNHDA, CDR2 SQIVND (reference sequence).

The chain carries TRBV4-1 and TRBJ2-3; 7 bases fit TRBD1. This CDR3 comprises 15 residues. Germline V lookup: CDR1 MGHRA, CDR2 YSYEKL. Unmatched junction bases numbered 2, after V lost 2 bases and J lost 0 bases. The CDR3 loop reads CASSQRGPSTDTQYF. CDR3 nucleotide sequence: TGCGCCAGCAGCCAAAGGGGGCCCAGCACAGATACGCAGTATTTT.

This chain connects TRBV27 to TRBJ1-6; D is unresolved. This CDR3 has 16 residues. The ends were cut back, 6 bases at V and 8 bases at J, with 20 bases in the middle. Germline CDR1 is MNHEY and CDR2 is SMNVEV (reference sequence). CDR3 in amino acids: CASRHITAVRDSPLHF. The DNA for the CDR3 is TGTGCCAGCAGACATATCACAGCGGTTCGGGATTCACCCCTCCACTTT.

J is TRBJ1-5 and V is TRBV10-3; 8 bases match TRBD1. There are 15 residues in the CDR3. V lost 6 bases and J lost 3; bases outside the gene matches: 7. CDR1 is ENHRY, CDR2 SYGVKD, per germline. CDR3: CAISQTGVPNQPQHF. CDR3 coding DNA: TGTGCCATCAGCCAGACAGGGGTGCCCAATCAGCCCCAGCATTTT.

This chain links TRBV5-1 with TRBJ1-1, with unresolved D. Germline CDR1 SGHRS, CDR2 YFSETQ. V was cut by 5 bases and J by 5 bases, with 13 bases left in between. This CDR3 comprises 13 residues. As DNA, the CDR3 is TGCGCCAGCAGGGCGGGAGCAGGTACTGAAGCTTTCTTT. Translated: CASRAGAGTEAFF.

The V and J genes are TRBV7-9 and TRBJ2-2, with D tentatively TRBD1 (5 bases). Trimming cost V 2 bases and J 3 bases, with 10 bases left between them. The CDR3 sequence is 15 residues long. CDR1 is SEHNR, CDR2 FQNEAQ, per germline (reference sequence). The CDR3 loop is CASSLLGPDTGELFF. In DNA form, the CDR3 reads TGTGCCAGCAGCTTACTGGGGCCGGACACCGGGGAGCTGTTTTTT.

A few counts support this clone. CDR3 amino acids: CASSLVGGPSNTEAFF. Here the CDR3 DNA reads TGCGCCAGCAGCTTGGTCGGCGGGCCATCTAACACTGAAGCTTTCTTT. The chain carries TRBV5-1 and TRBJ1-1; D not certain. This CDR3 contains 16 residues. The V end was cut by 0 bases, the J end by 2 bases, with 14 bases between. Per the germline V gene, CDR1 is SGHRS and CDR2 is YFSETQ.

The J gene is TRBJ1-2, the V gene TRBV11-2, with TRBD1 matching 8 bases. This CDR3 has 13 residues. V dropped 6 bases and J dropped 7; count of bases not matched to a gene: 7. Germline V gives CDR1 SGHAT, CDR2 FQNNGV. CDR3 in amino acids: CASRRTGLGGYTF. DNA for the CDR3: TGTGCCAGCAGGAGGACAGGGCTGGGTGGCTACACCTTC.

The chain employs TRBV20-1 and TRBJ2-2; D ambiguous. Trimming pared 7 bases from V and 4 bases from J, leaving 7 bases between. Germline loops: CDR1 DFQATT, CDR2 SNEGSKA (reference sequence). The CDR3 totals 11 residues. The CDR3 DNA follows: TGCAGTGTTCATAGCACCGGGGAGCTGTTTTTT. It codes for CSVHSTGELFF.

This clone was found a few times. The rearrangement links TRBV18 to TRBJ2-2, with a tentative D call TRBD1 (6 bases). This CDR3 spans 14 amino acids. Trimming shortened V by 0 bases and J by 5 bases, and 7 bases separated the two germline ends. CDR1 is KGHSH and CDR2 is LQKENI in the germline V gene. CDR3 in DNA: TGTGCCAGCTCACCACCAGGGGGTACCGGGGAGCTGTTTTTT. It codes for CASSPPGGTGELFF.

CDR3 sequence reads: CASSQGGRGFSDTQYF. The CDR3 region has the DNA TGCGCCAGCAGCCAAGGAGGTAGGGGATTCTCGGATACGCAGTATTTT. This chain uses TRBV4-3 with TRBJ2-3, with D possibly being TRBD1 (5 bases). The CDR3 contains 16 residues. Looked up from germline, CDR1 is LGHNA and CDR2 is YSLEER. Trimming took off 1 base at V and 6 bases at J, with 17 bases between the two ends.

CDR3 DNA sequence: TGTGCCAGCAGCTGGAGGACGGGGGGGAGTACAGATACGCAGTATTTT. Translated, it gives CASSWRTGGSTDTQYF. This chain connects TRBV14 to TRBJ2-3; 8 bases map to TRBD2. The germline V gene has CDR1 SGHDN and CDR2 FVKESK. This CDR3 contains 16 residues. V lost 5 bases, J lost 3 bases, and 10 bases stayed unmatched.

The CDR3 sequence: CASSLEPGQGYMNTEAFF. In nucleotides, the CDR3 is TGCGCCAGCAGCTTGGAGCCGGGACAGGGATACATGAACACTGAAGCTTTCTTT. The rearrangement joins TRBV5-1 to TRBJ1-1; 9 nucleotides line up with TRBD1. The CDR3 spans 18 residues. Unmatched junction bases numbered 9, after V lost 0 bases and J lost 0 bases. The germline CDR1 and CDR2 sequences are SGHRS and YFSETQ.

The chain combines TRBV19 with TRBJ2-1; 7 nucleotides agree with TRBD1. From germline, CDR1 is LNHDA and CDR2 SQIVND (reference sequence). V lost 1 base and J lost 6; bases outside the gene matches: 0. This CDR3 spans 13 amino acids. CDR3 protein: CASSIGTGNEQFF. CDR3 nucleotides: TGTGCCAGTAGTATAGGGACAGGCAATGAGCAGTTCTTC.

This chain uses TRBV5-4 with TRBJ1-1; possible D gene TRBD1, 5 bases. With 0 bases removed from V and 3 bases from J, the gap between germline ends came to 15 bases. CDR3 length: 16 residues. CDR1 SGHNT and CDR2 YYREEE come from the germline V gene (reference sequence). CDR3 bases: TGTGCCAGCAGCTTGGGGGACTTAGATAAGGACACTGAAGCTTTCTTT. Its protein is CASSLGDLDKDTEAFF.

J is TRBJ1-4 and V is TRBV10-2; 9 bases agree with TRBD1. Trimming at V came to 4 bases and at J to 5 bases, leaving 8 bases not matched to a gene. The CDR3 runs 16 residues. CDR1 is WSHSY and CDR2 is SAAADI in the germline V gene. The CDR3 sequence is CASSGVRGTGNEKLFF. CDR3 bases: TGCGCCAGCAGTGGGGTCAGGGGGACAGGGAATGAAAAACTGTTTTTT.

Remarks on this clone: Other DNA variants within this sample encode the same CDR3. The chain recombines TRBV6-1 with TRBJ1-5; 7 positions agree with TRBD1. V shed 4 bases and J 4 bases; nucleotides not matched to a gene: 1. CDR1 and CDR2 (germline): MNHNS, SASEGT. There are 13 residues in the CDR3. The CDR3: CASSVQGNQPQHF. The CDR3 region has the DNA TGTGCCAGCAGTGTACAGGGGAATCAGCCCCAGCATTTT.